This T cell receptor beta chain was observed in a study of T cell changes during pregnancy in multiple sclerosis. Profiled with immunoSEQ multiplex PCR; TCRdb holds only in-frame clones, not every one. The sample lists some 80,000 clones; over 90% were seen once. Germline V gene data show CDR1 as MNHNS and CDR2 as SASEGT. The CDR3 is made up of 15 amino acids. Trimming at V came to 5 bases and at J to 7 bases, leaving 9 bases not matched to a gene. The specimen comprised peripheral blood, sampled in the third trimester of pregnancy. The source is a female donor with multiple sclerosis, enrolled in a pregnancy study. The J gene is TRBJ2-2, the V gene TRBV6-1; 8 bases are a match to TRBD1. As DNA, the CDR3 is TGTGCCAGCAGTCTTCGACAGGGGCATAGCGGGGAGCTGTTTTTT. The encoded protein is CASSLRQGHSGELFF.